This TCR beta chain was recovered during a study of blood T cells in healthy people across ages. Study-wide results and caveats: A strong correlation was found between TCR beta diversity and the percentage of naive T cells. Roughly linear declines in TCR beta diversity per million T cells occurred with age.

The individuals who served as donors were healthy Caucasians living in Russia, aged roughly 6 to 100. Researchers collected around 11 milliliters of peripheral blood from every single donor. Germline V gives CDR1 SEHNR, CDR2 FQNEAQ (reference sequence). The CDR3 extends over 14 amino acids. A second about 6 to 11 cycle PCR used barcoded and J-beta primers. MiXCR, run by TCRdb on the 5' RACE reads, gives a single entry per CDR3 protein. This sample has some 790,000 distinct CDR3 sequences, with more than 25% found just once. Points on this clonotype: Its target is not known. A junction boundary mismatches the germline segment, possibly from a read error.

The chain recombines TRBV7-9 with TRBJ1-2, with D possibly matching TRBD1 (5 bases). This clonotype was obtained from a woman older than 75 in good health. Sequenced input: blood. CDR3 in amino acids: CASSSRQSLCGYTF. The CDR3 DNA follows: TGCGCCAGCAGCTCGAGACAGTCTCTTTGTGGCTACACCTTC.